This entry lists 3 T cell receptor beta chains sequenced from one sample in a study of cytomegalovirus exposure and HLA in healthy donors. The method was immunoSEQ multiplex PCR; TCRdb's version includes in-frame clones alone and lacks a portion of them. The sample consists of roughly 150,000 clones, 86% of them appearing once. The sample taken for sequencing was PBMCs. The receptor source for this set is a woman in her late teens or twenties in good health and CMV-seronegative.

V and J are TRBV5-4 and TRBJ2-3, with 9 bases aligning to TRBD2. CDR1 and CDR2 (germline): SGHNT, YYREEE (reference sequence). V lost 3 bases and J lost 6; bases outside the gene matches: 17. This CDR3 has 18 residues. CDR3 nucleotide sequence: TGTGCCAGCAGCTACCGTGAAGTCAAGCGGGGGGCCCGGGATACGCAGTATTTT. Protein sequence: CASSYREVKRGARDTQYF. Based on the CDR3 plus reference TRBV5-4 and TRBJ2-3, the full variable domain is ETGVTQSPTHLIKTRGQQVTLRCSSQSGHNTVSWYQQALGQGPQFIFQYYREEENGRGNFPPRFSGLQFPNYSSELNVNALELDDSALYLCASSYREVKRGARDTQYFGPGTRLTVL.

V is TRBV9 and J is TRBJ1-2; 9 bases map to TRBD1. The CDR3 runs 16 residues. V shed 4 bases and J 5 bases; nucleotides not matched to a gene: 12. Germline CDR1 reads SGDLS; CDR2 reads YYNGEE. CDR3 DNA: TGTGCCAGCAGCTCAAAGGGGACAGGGTCCAGGTATGGCTACACCTTC. Amino acid sequence: CASSSKGTGSRYGYTF. The full variable domain, its missing parts supplied by reference TRBV9 and TRBJ1-2, is DSGVTQTPKHLITATGQRVTLRCSPRSGDLSVYWYQQSLDQGLQFLIQYYNGEERAKGNILERFSAQQFPDLHSELNLSSLELGDSALYFCASSSKGTGSRYGYTFGSGTRLTVV.

The chain carries TRBV6-1 and TRBJ1-4; D is unresolved. The CDR3 is 12 amino acids. The germline gives CDR1 MNHNS, CDR2 SASEGT. Between the trimmed V and J ends, which lost 4 bases and 11 bases, there was a span of 11 bases. DNA of the CDR3: TGTGCCAGCAGTGTTATTGGGGAGAAACTGTTTTTT. This sequence encodes CASSVIGEKLFF.